This T cell receptor (beta chain) was retrieved from a study of blood T cell repertoires in COVID-19 (dated by TCRdb to the early 2020s). Study-wide context: Collaborator samples came from the United States, Italy and Spain and covered acute and convalescent phases of COVID-19. The prospective study material was composed of cDNA or gDNA derived from T cells, B-cell-depleted T cells, or PBMCs. Subjects who had been exposed to COVID-19, were actively infected with it, or had recovered from it provided the deeply sampled blood TCRbeta repertoires that made up the dataset. The repertoires were made available in a free public database intended to serve as a resource for research on the immune response to SARS-CoV-2. Samples came from the ongoing ImmuneRACE study (first 160 participants) plus 1,254 subjects from 6 global collaborators. A de-identified subject ID, COVID-19 status, age in years and sex were almost always included in the sample metadata. Where HLA class I and class II types were available, the types were taken from metadata supplied by the sample provider, not from assay-based typing.

TCRbeta CDR3 regions were amplified from genomic DNA by means of the immunoSEQ Assay, a bias-controlled multiplex PCR. The published analysis was carried out like this. Nucleated cell counts per sample were estimated from amplification of reference gene primers within the assay. To quantify the absolute abundance of each unique TCRbeta CDR3 rearrangement, sequence reads were collapsed and filtered. Productive Simpson clonality was computed per sample as the square root of Simpson's diversity index over productive rearrangements. Sourced from immuneACCESS, this table was stored by TCRdb with only in-frame sequences that have V and J called. A share of the clones is absent; for the studies checked, an unresolved V gene accounts for under half, and the remainder has no known explanation. Clone size and the V and J calls come from that table; the DNA yielded D and trimming. The sample contains tens of thousands of clones, 78% of them found a single time. Jointly, the top ten make up 4.5% to 6% of the sample.

Results and caveats for the whole study, not just this receptor: The amount of clinical and demographic metadata varied by source and participant and was provided uncurated.

Collaborating institutions collected whole blood in K2EDTA tubes following their own protocols. For TCRbeta analysis, collaborators shipped samples as frozen whole blood, isolated PBMCs, or DNA extracted from either of those sample types. Of note for this clone: It lacks a known antigen. No base quality information exists; no much larger clone differs at one position.

The source material was peripheral blood. This receptor was obtained from a human donor in a cohort sampled during active COVID-19.

This receptor has the CDR3 CATSRETGLAGRSQYF. The nucleotides read TGTGCCACCAGCAGAGAAACGGGACTAGCGGGTAGATCGCAGTATTTT. The rearrangement combines TRBV15 with TRBJ2-3; 12 central bases correspond to TRBD2. The CDR3 covers 16 residues, taking in both the cysteine and the phenylalanine. Solely the CDR3 DNA is kept, with 48 bases framed from the first base. CDR1 and CDR2, looked up from the germline V gene (reference sequence), are LNHNV and YYDKDF. Trimming takes 0 bases off V and 10 bases off J; junction bases not matched to a gene: 8.